A selection of T cell receptor beta chains follows, all from one sample in a study of PD-1 blockade in classical Hodgkin lymphoma. This table comes from immunoSEQ multiplex PCR, and its TCRdb copy is limited to in-frame clones, with some not included. The sample has around 26,000 clones, more than 60% seen once. This material consisted of peripheral blood mononuclear cells (PBMCs), taken before the second cycle of nivolumab. Receptors originate from a human donor with classical Hodgkin lymphoma. The CDR3 runs from the conserved cysteine through the conserved F or W. Each record gives: clone size, J gene, V gene, D gene, CDR3 protein, CDR3 DNA. A D gene is named only where the DNA matches it firmly. Not every row has a clone size; where given, it reads once, few, many or a size class.

clone_size: NA
j_call: TRBJ2-5
v_call: TRBV27
d_call: NA
cdr3_aa: CASKGVQETQYF
cdr3_nt: TGTGCCAGTAAGGGTGTACAAGAGACCCAGTACTTC

clone_size: NA
j_call: TRBJ2-7
v_call: TRBV19
d_call: TRBD1
cdr3_aa: CASPLPGQGIPYEQYF
cdr3_nt: TGTGCCAGCCCTCTCCCGGGACAGGGAATACCCTACGAGCAGTACTTC

clone_size: NA
j_call: TRBJ2-1
v_call: TRBV4-1
d_call: NA
cdr3_aa: CASTRDNEQFF
cdr3_nt: TGCGCCAGCACAAGGGACAATGAGCAGTTCTTC

clone_size: NA
j_call: TRBJ2-3
v_call: TRBV15
d_call: NA
cdr3_aa: CATSREAGLSSTDTQYF
cdr3_nt: TGTGCCACCAGCAGAGAGGCGGGATTATCTAGCACAGATACGCAGTATTTT

clone_size: NA
j_call: TRBJ2-2
v_call: TRBV10-3
d_call: TRBD2
cdr3_aa: CAISDWTSGSGGTGELFF
cdr3_nt: TGTGCCATCAGTGACTGGACTAGCGGGAGTGGTGGGACCGGGGAGCTGTTTTTT

clone_size: NA
j_call: TRBJ1-4
v_call: TRBV7-9
d_call: NA
cdr3_aa: CASSLAPGHIDEKLFF
cdr3_nt: TGTGCCAGCAGCTTAGCTCCGGGACACATTGATGAAAAACTGTTTTTT

clone_size: NA
j_call: TRBJ1-1
v_call: TRBV11-3
d_call: NA
cdr3_aa: CASSFISPEAFF
cdr3_nt: TGTGCCAGCAGCTTTATATCACCTGAAGCTTTCTTT

clone_size: NA
j_call: TRBJ2-7
v_call: TRBV2
d_call: NA
cdr3_aa: CASQGRVLGNYEQYF
cdr3_nt: TGTGCCAGCCAAGGCCGGGTCCTAGGGAACTACGAGCAGTACTTC

clone_size: NA
j_call: TRBJ2-1
v_call: TRBV6-5
d_call: NA
cdr3_aa: CASSYRDISYNEQFF
cdr3_nt: TGTGCCAGCAGTTACCGGGACATCTCCTACAATGAGCAGTTCTTC

clone_size: NA
j_call: TRBJ2-7
v_call: TRBV7-8
d_call: NA
cdr3_aa: CASSQRWFRYEQYF
cdr3_nt: TGTGCCAGCAGCCAGCGGTGGTTTCGCTACGAGCAGTACTTC

clone_size: medium-sized
j_call: TRBJ2-4
v_call: TRBV7-6
d_call: NA
cdr3_aa: CASSLDDSGVYDKNIQYF
cdr3_nt: TGTGCCAGCAGCTTAGACGACTCAGGGGTTTATGACAAAAACATTCAGTACTTC

clone_size: NA
j_call: TRBJ2-1
v_call: TRBV19
d_call: NA
cdr3_aa: CASSIGRILYNEQFF
cdr3_nt: TGTGCCAGTAGTATAGGTAGGATCCTATACAATGAGCAGTTCTTC

clone_size: few
j_call: TRBJ2-7
v_call: TRBV29-1
d_call: NA
cdr3_aa: CSVEVLGTNSYEQYF
cdr3_nt: TGCAGCGTTGAAGTCTTGGGGACCAACTCCTACGAGCAGTACTTC